Shown below are 24 T cell receptor beta chains from a single sample sequenced in a study of shared clonotypes between healthy human individuals. Clones were read by immunoSEQ multiplex PCR, and TCRdb kept only the in-frame ones, dropping some. The data hold some 2,000,000 clones, with 85% to 95% observed a single time. Positively selected for CCR7, the CD45RO-negative cells used as naive CD8 cells excluded terminally differentiated effector memory CD45RA+ cells. The sample was naive CD8+ T cells sorted from blood. The receptors shown here come from a man aged 18 to 30 in good health.

V is TRBV30 and J is TRBJ2-5; 9 bases agree with TRBD2. Unmatched junction bases numbered 9, after V lost 2 bases and J lost 5 bases. The CDR3 length is 15 residues. Per germline, CDR1 GTSNPN and CDR2 SVGIG (reference sequence). CDR3 nucleotides: TGTGCCTGGAGTACTTCTAGCGGGGTGGGGGAGACCCAGTACTTC. Encoded protein: CAWSTSSGVGETQYF.

This clone occurred once. V usage is TRBV7-8 and J usage is TRBJ2-3; no clear D. The germline V gene encodes CDR1 SGHVS and CDR2 FQNEAQ. The CDR3 spans 16 residues. With 5 bases removed from V and 0 bases from J, the gap between germline ends came to 15 bases. CDR3 DNA sequence: TGTGCCAGCAGCCCCCAACGTGGCAGTAGCACAGATACGCAGTATTTT. Protein: CASSPQRGSSTDTQYF.

A note on this clone: Other DNA sequences in the sample encode the same CDR3. V and J are TRBV7-9 and TRBJ2-2; D is unresolved. CDR3 length: 12 amino acids. Trimming left V 1 base short and J 8 bases short, with 5 bases between. Germline V lookup: CDR1 SEHNR, CDR2 FQNEAQ (reference sequence). The CDR3 nucleotides read TGTGCCAGCAGCTTAGGTGCTGGGGAGCTGTTTTTT. Translation: CASSLGAGELFF. Full variable domain (outside the CDR3, taken from reference TRBV7-9 and TRBJ2-2): DTGVSQNPRHKITKRGQNVTFRCDPISEHNRLYWYRQTLGQGPEFLTYFQNEAQLEKSRLLSDRFSAERPKGSFSTLEIQRTEQGDSAMYLCASSLGAGELFFGEGSRLTVL.

The chain is built from TRBV27 and TRBJ2-7, with TRBD2 matching 8 bases. V gave up 5 bases and J gave up 3 bases; unmatched junction bases: 6. Germline values: CDR1 MNHEY, CDR2 SMNVEV (reference sequence). This CDR3 region has 14 residues. For the CDR3, the DNA is TGTGCCAGCAGTCCGAGCGGGGGCCACTACGAGCAGTACTTC. Residues: CASSPSGGHYEQYF.

This rearrangement joins TRBV7-6 to TRBJ2-2, with 10 nucleotides matching TRBD2. This CDR3 is built from 17 residues. CDR1 is SGHVS, CDR2 FNYEAQ, per germline. J was trimmed by 5 bases and V by 5 bases; bases with no gene match: 11. CDR3 in amino acids: CASSRGAGGLVTGELFF. In nucleotides, the CDR3 is TGTGCCAGCAGCCGGGGAGCGGGAGGGCTAGTGACCGGGGAGCTGTTTTTT. The variable domain in full, completed from reference TRBV7-6 and TRBJ2-2, reads GAGVSQSPRYKVTKRGQDVALRCDPISGHVSLYWYRQALGQGPEFLTYFNYEAQQDKSGLPNDRFSAERPEGSISTLTIQRTEQRDSAMYRCASSRGAGGLVTGELFFGEGSRLTVL.

V gene TRBV4-3 combines with J gene TRBJ1-4; D unclear. The V gene's germline CDR1 is LGHNA and CDR2 YSLEER. V was shortened by 1 base and J by 10 bases, with 16 bases between the two germline ends. CDR3 length: 15 residues. CDR3 sequence (DNA): TGCGCCAGCAGCCAAGTCCCGCCGCCAGCGAGAAAACTGTTTTTT. Its protein product is CASSQVPPPARKLFF.

V gene TRBV4-3 combines with J gene TRBJ1-2; 7 nucleotides line up with TRBD1. Germline V gene sequence: CDR1 LGHNA, CDR2 YSLEER. V gave up 5 bases and J gave up 3 bases; unmatched junction bases: 9. The CDR3 spans 15 residues. CDR3 in amino acids: CASSYQEGTDYGYTF. The CDR3 DNA follows: TGCGCCAGCAGCTATCAGGAGGGGACAGACTATGGCTACACCTTC.

V and J are TRBV13 and TRBJ2-5; TRBD1 matches at 8 bases. Germline CDR1 PRHDT, CDR2 FYEKMQ (reference sequence). The CDR3 has 14 residues. The V and J ends lost 5 bases and 4 bases, in that order; junction bases with no gene match: 6. DNA of the CDR3: TGTGCCAGCAGCCTCGGACAGGGAAGAGAGACCCAGTACTTC. Translating gives CASSLGQGRETQYF.

The chain recombines TRBV10-2 with TRBJ2-1; 7 positions agree with TRBD2. This CDR3 is built from 16 residues. J gave up 7 bases and V 4 bases, and 13 bases lay outside the gene matches. CDR1 and CDR2 from the germline V gene are WSHSY and SAAADI. The CDR3 sequence: CASSGGTPPGGNEQFF. CDR3 bases: TGCGCCAGCAGTGGCGGGACGCCCCCGGGGGGAAATGAGCAGTTCTTC.

J is TRBJ1-3 and V is TRBV4-1; D remains ambiguous. The length of the CDR3 is 16 residues. CDR1 and CDR2 from the germline V gene are MGHRA and YSYEKL. V shed 1 base and J shed 0 bases, with 10 bases lying between them. The CDR3 sequence is CASSQVSGSSGNTIYF. The CDR3 DNA sequence: TGCGCCAGCAGCCAAGTTTCGGGGAGCTCTGGAAACACCATATATTTT.

CDR3 residues: CASSLLATSESYEQYF. CDR3 sequence (DNA): TGTGCCAGCAGTCTCCTGGCGACTAGCGAGTCCTACGAGCAGTACTTC. The chain uses TRBV27 and TRBJ2-7; 8 bases align to TRBD2. This CDR3 has 16 amino acids. Germline CDR1 reads MNHEY; CDR2 reads SMNVEV (reference sequence). V trimming: 5 bases; J trimming: 1 base; junction bases outside the gene matches: 10.

The rearrangement joins TRBV5-6 to TRBJ2-7; D is perhaps TRBD2 (7 bases). The CDR3 has 14 amino acids. Per the germline V gene, CDR1 is SGHDT and CDR2 is YYEEEE. V lost 4 bases, J lost 3 bases, and 14 bases lay in between. The CDR3 nucleotides are TGTGCCAGCAGCATGGGGGGGCTCGACTACGAGCAGTACTTC. It yields the protein CASSMGGLDYEQYF.

This clone was detected once. In DNA form, the CDR3 reads TGTGCCAGCAGCTTAGTAGGGCCAGCCTTCGAGCAGTACTTC. This encodes CASSLVGPAFEQYF. The gene calls are TRBV11-2 and TRBJ2-7; D uncertain. Looked up from germline, CDR1 is SGHAT and CDR2 is FQNNGV. V shed 1 base and J shed 6 bases, with 13 bases lying between them. This CDR3 has 14 amino acids.

The gene calls are TRBV4-1 and TRBJ2-7; weak D call: TRBD1 (6 bases). V gave up 4 bases and J gave up 3 bases, with 16 bases separating them. This CDR3 region has 15 residues. Germline values: CDR1 MGHRA, CDR2 YSYEKL. The DNA of the CDR3 is TGCGCCAGCAGCCCAGGACAGTTTAACAGCTACGAGCAGTACTTC. Translating it yields CASSPGQFNSYEQYF.

The rearrangement joins TRBV28 to TRBJ1-6; maybe TRBD1 (6 bases). The CDR3 is made up of 15 amino acids. V gave up 5 bases and J gave up 0 bases, with 8 bases separating them. Per the germline V gene, CDR1 is MDHEN and CDR2 is SYDVKM. CDR3 residues: CASSPQGSYNSPLHF. The CDR3 nucleotides are TGTGCCAGCAGTCCACAGGGCTCCTATAATTCACCCCTCCACTTT.

In its sample, this clone was seen once. The chain carries TRBV21-1 and TRBJ2-7. TRBV21-1 is a documented pseudogene. This CDR3 has 14 amino acids. CDR3 coding DNA: TGTGCCAGCAGCAACCCAACGAAAGGTAAAGAGCAGTACTTC. Translated, it gives CASSNPTKGKEQYF.

J is TRBJ1-1 and V is TRBV5-4; 9 nucleotides align to TRBD1. The CDR3 has 14 amino acids. In germline, CDR1 is SGHNT, CDR2 YYREEE (reference sequence). V trimming: 0 bases; J trimming: 7 bases; junction bases outside the gene matches: 4. In DNA form, the CDR3 reads TGTGCCAGCAGCTTGGAAACGGGACAGGGTGAAGCTTTCTTT. This sequence encodes CASSLETGQGEAFF.

This clone appeared a single time. V usage is TRBV5-1 and J usage is TRBJ2-3; 10 nucleotides agree with TRBD2. V was pared by 3 bases and J by 6 bases, with 7 bases of the junction left unmatched. Germline V CDR1 and CDR2: SGHRS, YFSETQ. This CDR3 has 15 residues. The CDR3 coding sequence is TGCGCCAGCAGCTCGAGCGGGAGGGCCCCGGATACGCAGTATTTT. Translation gives CASSSSGRAPDTQYF.

As for this clone: At the DNA level, this CDR3 is encoded by other sequences in the same sample as well. The chain couples TRBV29-1 to TRBJ2-7; no clear D gene. The length of the CDR3 is 12 residues. The germline V gene has CDR1 SQVTM and CDR2 ANQGSEA. V lost 3 bases to trimming and J lost 0 bases, with 6 bases between them. The CDR3 nucleotides read TGCAGCGTTGAGTCAGACTCCTACGAGCAGTACTTC. This translates into CSVESDSYEQYF.

A remark on this clone: This sample includes further DNA sequences coding for the same CDR3. V gene TRBV7-9 combines with J gene TRBJ2-1, with D perhaps matching TRBD2 (6 bases). The CDR3 runs to 12 residues. V dropped 1 base and J dropped 10 bases, with 8 bases sitting between them. Germline CDR1 SEHNR, CDR2 FQNEAQ (reference sequence). The DNA of the CDR3 is TGTGCCAGCAGCTTAGGGGCGGGGGAGCAGTTCTTC. Its translation is CASSLGAGEQFF.

Regarding this clone: The sample contains more than one DNA sequence encoding this CDR3. The chain joins TRBV13 to TRBJ2-3; weak D call: TRBD2 (6 bases). Germline CDR1 and CDR2: PRHDT and FYEKMQ (reference sequence). CDR3 length: 15 residues. V lost 0 bases and J 1 base, leaving 8 bases between the germline ends. The CDR3 spells CASSLGPGGTDTQYF. DNA of the CDR3: TGTGCCAGCAGCTTAGGCCCGGGGGGCACAGATACGCAGTATTTT. Together with reference TRBV13 and TRBJ2-3, the CDR3 gives the full variable domain: AAGVIQSPRHLIKEKRETATLKCYPIPRHDTVYWYQQGPGQDPQFLISFYEKMQSDKGSIPDRFSAQQFSDYHSELNMSSLELGDSALYFCASSLGPGGTDTQYFGPGTRLTVL.

This rearrangement joins TRBV28 to TRBJ2-7; the D gene is possibly TRBD2 (6 bases). Germline CDR1 reads MDHEN; CDR2 reads SYDVKM. This CDR3 comprises 17 residues. V shed 1 base and J shed 3 bases, with 19 bases lying between them. The CDR3 DNA sequence: TGTGCCAGCAGTTTATCCAGGCTTCGGGAGTCCTTCTACGAGCAGTACTTC. Amino acids: CASSLSRLRESFYEQYF.

V and J are TRBV28 and TRBJ2-7, with 8 positions matching TRBD1. V shed 6 bases and J 2 bases; nucleotides not matched to a gene: 6. Per the germline V gene, CDR1 is MDHEN and CDR2 is SYDVKM. The CDR3 is made up of 14 amino acids. CDR3 nucleotides: TGTGCCAGCAGCTCGGACAGGGAAACCTACGAGCAGTACTTC. It encodes CASSSDRETYEQYF. The full variable domain, with the rest looked up from reference TRBV28 and TRBJ2-7, is DVKVTQSSRYLVKRTGEKVFLECVQDMDHENMFWYRQDPGLGLRLIYFSYDVKMKEKGDIPEGYSVSREKKERFSLILESASTNQTSMYLCASSSDRETYEQYFGPGTRLTVT.

Turning to this clone: The same CDR3 arises from other DNA sequences in this sample as well. The rearrangement links TRBV27 to TRBJ1-2, with unresolved D. The germline V gene encodes CDR1 MNHEY and CDR2 SMNVEV (reference sequence). Trimming removed 3 bases at V and 1 base at J, with 6 bases between. The CDR3 contains 13 residues. CDR3 in amino acids: CASSFGGNYGYTF. The CDR3 coding sequence is TGTGCCAGCAGTTTTGGCGGTAACTATGGCTACACCTTC.